The T cell receptor beta chain under discussion was sequenced for a study of CD8 T cells in Susac syndrome. It was with random hexamers that about 0.45 to 1 ug RNA was reverse transcribed. MiXCR, applied by TCRdb to the immunoSEQ multiplex PCR reads, yields one record per CDR3 protein. The data show around 280,000 distinct CDR3 sequences, around 90% seen once. CDR3 length: 14 residues. The V gene end was trimmed by 3 bases and the J gene end by 10 bases; junction bases not matched to a gene: 8. Germline V gene lookup returns CDR1 MRHNA and CDR2 SNTAGT. Negative isolation was applied to CD8+ and CD4+ T cells, and FACS enrichment was applied to TEMRA cells.

The source of this sequence is a human donor with multiple sclerosis. This chain connects TRBV6-4 to TRBJ2-1; 8 nucleotides match TRBD1. Sequences were obtained from CD4+ T cells from PBMCs. In nucleotides, the CDR3 is TGTGCCAGCAGTGAAATCGCAGGGGGCCTGGAGCAGTTCTTC. Protein sequence: CASSEIAGGLEQFF.